This is a list of T cell receptor beta chains from one sample in a study of PD-1 blockade in classical Hodgkin lymphoma. Clones were read by immunoSEQ multiplex PCR, and TCRdb kept only the in-frame ones, dropping some. This sample has roughly 31,000 clones, with 89% found just once. Sample: CD4+ T cells from blood. These receptors originate from a human donor with classical Hodgkin lymphoma. Both conserved end residues are part of each CDR3. The order of the fields is V gene, clone size, J gene, D gene, CDR3 protein, CDR3 DNA. The D gene is left open where the match is weak. Not all rows give a size; the values are once, few, many and, for expanded clones, a class.

v_gene: TRBV20-1; abundance: .; j_gene: TRBJ2-3; d_gene: .; CDR3aa: CSAGLGNTQYF; CDR3nt: TGCAGTGCTGGCCTGGGGAATACGCAGTATTTT
v_gene: TRBV29-1; abundance: .; j_gene: TRBJ2-1; d_gene: TRBD2; CDR3aa: CSVEASGIYNEQFF; CDR3nt: TGCAGCGTTGAGGCTAGCGGGATCTACAATGAGCAGTTCTTC
v_gene: TRBV28; abundance: .; j_gene: TRBJ2-2; d_gene: .; CDR3aa: CASILGSTGELFF; CDR3nt: TGTGCCAGCATATTGGGGTCCACCGGGGAGCTGTTTTTT
v_gene: TRBV28; abundance: once; j_gene: TRBJ1-3; d_gene: .; CDR3aa: CASTSPGVPLSGNTIYF; CDR3nt: TGTGCCAGCACTTCTCCCGGGGTACCATTATCTGGAAACACCATATATTTT
v_gene: TRBV7-2; abundance: .; j_gene: TRBJ1-2; d_gene: TRBD1; CDR3aa: CASTRTGDRGYTF; CDR3nt: TGTGCCAGCACACGGACAGGGGACAGGGGCTACACCTTC
v_gene: TRBV6-5; abundance: few; j_gene: TRBJ2-7; d_gene: .; CDR3aa: CASSRTGTQPYEQYF; CDR3nt: TGTGCCAGCAGCCGAACCGGAACCCAGCCCTACGAGCAGTACTTC
v_gene: TRBV9; abundance: .; j_gene: TRBJ2-5; d_gene: TRBD2; CDR3aa: CASSVAPTSGQETQYF; CDR3nt: TGTGCCAGCAGCGTAGCTCCGACTAGCGGCCAAGAGACCCAGTACTTC
v_gene: TRBV5-6; abundance: .; j_gene: TRBJ1-5; d_gene: TRBD1; CDR3aa: CASSSLRGPLKEQPQHF; CDR3nt: TGTGCCAGCAGCTCGCTCAGGGGGCCCCTGAAGGAACAGCCCCAGCATTTT
v_gene: TRBV7-8; abundance: .; j_gene: TRBJ1-1; d_gene: .; CDR3aa: CASSLEGAEAFF; CDR3nt: TGTGCCAGCAGCTTAGAAGGGGCTGAAGCTTTCTTT
v_gene: TRBV7-8; abundance: .; j_gene: TRBJ2-5; d_gene: .; CDR3aa: CASSLVSREETQYF; CDR3nt: TGTGCCAGCAGCTTAGTGAGCAGGGAAGAGACCCAGTACTTC
v_gene: TRBV5-6; abundance: few; j_gene: TRBJ2-5; d_gene: .; CDR3aa: CASSLETGVQETQYF; CDR3nt: TGTGCCAGCAGCTTGGAGACAGGAGTTCAAGAGACCCAGTACTTC
v_gene: TRBV18; abundance: .; j_gene: TRBJ2-3; d_gene: .; CDR3aa: CASSPKQGGADTQYF; CDR3nt: TGTGCCAGCTCACCGAAACAGGGAGGGGCAGATACGCAGTATTTT
v_gene: TRBV2; abundance: few; j_gene: TRBJ1-5; d_gene: .; CDR3aa: CASSLLGSDQPQHF; CDR3nt: TGTGCCAGCAGTCTTTTGGGGTCCGATCAGCCCCAGCATTTT
v_gene: TRBV7-6; abundance: .; j_gene: TRBJ2-1; d_gene: TRBD2; CDR3aa: CASSLAGGNEQFF; CDR3nt: TGTGCCAGCAGCTTGGCGGGGGGAAATGAGCAGTTCTTC
v_gene: TRBV19; abundance: .; j_gene: TRBJ2-5; d_gene: TRBD2; CDR3aa: CASSRLLAGGGETQYF; CDR3nt: TGTGCCAGTAGTAGGCTTTTAGCGGGAGGCGGAGAGACCCAGTACTTC
v_gene: TRBV29-1; abundance: .; j_gene: TRBJ2-1; d_gene: .; CDR3aa: CSVGLIDGGGNEQFF; CDR3nt: TGCAGCGTTGGGCTGATTGACGGGGGCGGCAATGAGCAGTTCTTC
v_gene: TRBV5-4; abundance: .; j_gene: TRBJ2-1; d_gene: TRBD2; CDR3aa: CASSRGLAGGTYNEQFF; CDR3nt: TGTGCCAGCAGCCGAGGACTAGCGGGAGGGACCTACAATGAGCAGTTCTTC
v_gene: TRBV19; abundance: .; j_gene: TRBJ1-5; d_gene: .; CDR3aa: CASANPLIGGNQPQHF; CDR3nt: TGTGCCAGTGCCAACCCCTTAATAGGTGGGAATCAGCCCCAGCATTTT
v_gene: TRBV5-1; abundance: .; j_gene: TRBJ2-6; d_gene: .; CDR3aa: CASSLGNSGANVLTF; CDR3nt: TGCGCCAGCAGCCTCGGGAACTCTGGGGCCAACGTCCTGACTTTC
v_gene: TRBV19; abundance: few; j_gene: TRBJ1-1; d_gene: TRBD1; CDR3aa: CASSPVGGTGTEAFF; CDR3nt: TGTGCCAGTAGTCCAGTGGGGGGGACAGGGACCGAAGCTTTCTTT
v_gene: TRBV7-9; abundance: .; j_gene: TRBJ2-3; d_gene: .; CDR3aa: CASSVGGGTDTQYF; CDR3nt: TGTGCCAGCAGCGTAGGGGGTGGGACAGATACGCAGTATTTT
v_gene: TRBV7-9; abundance: .; j_gene: TRBJ2-2; d_gene: TRBD1; CDR3aa: CASSAGTGMYGELFF; CDR3nt: TGTGCCAGCAGCGCCGGGACAGGAATGTACGGGGAGCTGTTTTTT
v_gene: TRBV28; abundance: .; j_gene: TRBJ2-6; d_gene: .; CDR3aa: CASSRGAGQASGANVLTF; CDR3nt: TGTGCCAGCAGTCGCGGGGCCGGACAAGCATCTGGGGCCAACGTCCTGACTTTC
v_gene: TRBV5-1; abundance: .; j_gene: TRBJ2-5; d_gene: TRBD1; CDR3aa: CASRQGMGETQYF; CDR3nt: TGCGCCAGCCGACAGGGGATGGGTGAGACCCAGTACTTC
v_gene: TRBV16; abundance: .; j_gene: TRBJ1-5; d_gene: .; CDR3aa: CASSQSTGNQPQHF; CDR3nt: TGTGCCAGCAGCCAATCAACAGGCAATCAGCCCCAGCATTTT
v_gene: TRBV5-4; abundance: .; j_gene: TRBJ2-3; d_gene: .; CDR3aa: CASSRDPTDTQYF; CDR3nt: TGTGCCAGCAGCAGGGACCCCACAGATACGCAGTATTTT
v_gene: TRBV18; abundance: .; j_gene: TRBJ2-5; d_gene: TRBD2; CDR3aa: CASSPFLAGGRETQYF; CDR3nt: TGTGCCAGCTCACCATTCTTAGCGGGAGGGAGAGAGACCCAGTACTTC
v_gene: TRBV11-2; abundance: once; j_gene: TRBJ2-7; d_gene: TRBD2; CDR3aa: CASSLALSGDYTYEQYF; CDR3nt: TGTGCCAGCAGCTTAGCTCTCTCCGGGGACTACACCTACGAGCAGTACTTC
v_gene: TRBV10-3; abundance: .; j_gene: TRBJ1-5; d_gene: .; CDR3aa: CAISESAGGQNQPQHF; CDR3nt: TGTGCCATCAGTGAGTCGGCGGGGGGTCAGAATCAGCCCCAGCATTTT
v_gene: TRBV6-1; abundance: .; j_gene: TRBJ2-7; d_gene: TRBD2; CDR3aa: CASSEGTSGNYEQYF; CDR3nt: TGTGCCAGCAGTGAAGGGACTAGCGGAAACTACGAGCAGTACTTC
v_gene: TRBV6-1; abundance: .; j_gene: TRBJ1-1; d_gene: .; CDR3aa: CASSGGPGGEAFF; CDR3nt: TGTGCCAGCAGTGGGGGGCCAGGCGGTGAAGCTTTCTTT
v_gene: TRBV28; abundance: .; j_gene: TRBJ2-1; d_gene: .; CDR3aa: CASSSIPRGEQFF; CDR3nt: TGTGCCAGCAGTTCTATCCCCAGGGGTGAGCAGTTCTTC
v_gene: TRBV7-2; abundance: .; j_gene: TRBJ1-4; d_gene: .; CDR3aa: CASSFSLDEKLFF; CDR3nt: TGTGCCAGCAGCTTTTCGCTGGATGAAAAACTGTTTTTT
v_gene: TRBV18; abundance: .; j_gene: TRBJ1-4; d_gene: .; CDR3aa: CASSQGGNNEKLFF; CDR3nt: TGTGCCAGCTCACAGGGTGGAAATAATGAAAAACTGTTTTTT
v_gene: TRBV5-1; abundance: .; j_gene: TRBJ2-2; d_gene: TRBD2; CDR3aa: CASSPGLDHRNTGELFF; CDR3nt: TGCGCCAGCAGCCCCGGACTAGACCACCGGAACACCGGGGAGCTGTTTTTT
v_gene: TRBV7-9; abundance: .; j_gene: TRBJ2-2; d_gene: TRBD1; CDR3aa: CASSLQAGTGNTGELFF; CDR3nt: TGTGCCAGCAGCCTTCAAGCCGGGACAGGGAACACCGGGGAGCTGTTTTTT
v_gene: TRBV5-1; abundance: .; j_gene: TRBJ2-1; d_gene: .; CDR3aa: CASSRPGNEQFF; CDR3nt: TGCGCCAGCAGCCGACCGGGAAATGAGCAGTTCTTC
v_gene: TRBV19; abundance: .; j_gene: TRBJ1-5; d_gene: .; CDR3aa: CASSASGPQHF; CDR3nt: TGTGCCAGTAGTGCCTCGGGTCCCCAGCATTTT
v_gene: TRBV28; abundance: .; j_gene: TRBJ1-1; d_gene: TRBD1; CDR3aa: CASSTGERSTEAFF; CDR3nt: TGTGCCAGCAGCACAGGGGAGAGGAGCACTGAAGCTTTCTTT
v_gene: TRBV19; abundance: once; j_gene: TRBJ1-1; d_gene: .; CDR3aa: CASSSLGGDTEAFF; CDR3nt: TGTGCCAGTAGCTCTCTCGGGGGGGACACTGAAGCTTTCTTT
v_gene: TRBV10-3; abundance: .; j_gene: TRBJ2-1; d_gene: TRBD2; CDR3aa: CAIRRLAGVNEQFF; CDR3nt: TGTGCCATCAGGCGACTAGCGGGAGTCAATGAGCAGTTCTTC
v_gene: TRBV29-1; abundance: .; j_gene: TRBJ2-7; d_gene: TRBD1; CDR3aa: CSVMDRYEQYF; CDR3nt: TGCAGCGTCATGGACAGGTACGAGCAGTACTTC
v_gene: TRBV28; abundance: .; j_gene: TRBJ1-1; d_gene: .; CDR3aa: CASSSGGGIANTEAFF; CDR3nt: TGTGCCAGCAGTTCTGGGGGAGGTATAGCAAACACTGAAGCTTTCTTT
v_gene: TRBV28; abundance: few; j_gene: TRBJ1-2; d_gene: .; CDR3aa: CASSKVQAGYTF; CDR3nt: TGTGCCAGCAGTAAGGTGCAGGCGGGCTACACCTTC
v_gene: TRBV14; abundance: .; j_gene: TRBJ2-1; d_gene: TRBD2; CDR3aa: CASSQMLAVYNEQFF; CDR3nt: TGTGCCAGCAGCCAAATGCTAGCGGTATACAATGAGCAGTTCTTC
v_gene: TRBV7-9; abundance: .; j_gene: TRBJ1-1; d_gene: TRBD1; CDR3aa: CASSLGQGETEAFF; CDR3nt: TGTGCCAGCAGCTTAGGACAGGGGGAAACTGAAGCTTTCTTT
v_gene: TRBV7-3; abundance: .; j_gene: TRBJ2-1; d_gene: .; CDR3aa: CASSTSAGGNEQFF; CDR3nt: TGTGCCAGCAGCACCAGTGCCGGAGGCAATGAGCAGTTCTTC
v_gene: TRBV4-3; abundance: .; j_gene: TRBJ2-3; d_gene: .; CDR3aa: CASSQAGDTQYF; CDR3nt: TGCGCCAGCAGCCAAGCAGGGGATACGCAGTATTTT
v_gene: TRBV7-2; abundance: .; j_gene: TRBJ2-7; d_gene: TRBD2; CDR3aa: CASSPLAGASYEQYF; CDR3nt: TGTGCCAGCAGCCCCTTAGCGGGAGCCTCCTACGAGCAGTACTTC
v_gene: TRBV15; abundance: .; j_gene: TRBJ2-1; d_gene: TRBD1; CDR3aa: CATSRGQGASNEQFF; CDR3nt: TGTGCCACCAGCAGAGGGCAGGGGGCCTCCAATGAGCAGTTCTTC
v_gene: TRBV5-4; abundance: .; j_gene: TRBJ2-1; d_gene: .; CDR3aa: CASSRLGAGNYNEQFF; CDR3nt: TGTGCCAGCAGTCGTCTAGGGGCAGGTAACTACAATGAGCAGTTCTTC
v_gene: TRBV2; abundance: .; j_gene: TRBJ2-7; d_gene: .; CDR3aa: CASSVRTETYEQYF; CDR3nt: TGTGCCAGCAGTGTACGGACAGAGACCTACGAGCAGTACTTC
v_gene: TRBV4-2; abundance: .; j_gene: TRBJ2-2; d_gene: .; CDR3aa: CASSQEISWTSTGELFF; CDR3nt: TGTGCCAGCAGCCAAGAGATTTCCTGGACCAGCACCGGGGAGCTGTTTTTT
v_gene: TRBV5-4; abundance: .; j_gene: TRBJ2-3; d_gene: .; CDR3aa: CASSLGRDPTDTQYF; CDR3nt: TGTGCCAGCAGCTTGGGAAGGGATCCGACAGATACGCAGTATTTT